This T cell receptor (beta chain) was captured in a study of Ad26.COV2.S vaccination and SARS-CoV-2 variants. Germline CDR1 and CDR2: SQVTM and ANQGSEA. Trimming at V came to 4 bases and at J to 6 bases, leaving 4 bases not matched to a gene. This CDR3 is built from 14 residues. Clones were sequenced by immunoSEQ multiplex PCR, and TCRdb holds only the in-frame ones, with some missing. The data show some 450,000 clones, 80% to 95% seen once. Treatment defined: 15 to 20 received Ad26.COV2.S at low or high dose, single or two shots; about 5 received placebo; per-sample allocation not given. Each sample was drawn 63 days after the first injection (of vaccine or placebo).

This TCR derives from a person aged 18-65 years who received the Ad26.COV2.S COVID-19 vaccine or a placebo. The sample consisted of peripheral blood, taken in a trial of Ad26.COV2.S vaccine versus placebo. This rearrangement joins TRBV29-1 to TRBJ2-2, with TRBD1 matching over 11 bases. This chain's CDR3 is CSVAGQGAAGELFF. The CDR3 nucleotides are TGCAGCGTTGCTGGACAGGGGGCCGCCGGGGAGCTGTTTTTT.